The 5 T cell receptor beta chains presented below share a single source sample, sequenced in a study of T cells in Graves' hyperthyroidism and ophthalmopathy. TCR beta CDR3 sequences were amplified from RNA transcripts. The primer set for the first-round RT-PCR of the TCR CDR3 was HTBI. TCRdb re-derived calls from the multiplex PCR reads in MiXCR, one entry per CDR3 protein. The table has approximately 630,000 distinct CDR3 sequences, 15% to 20% seen once. Material: blood. The receptors originated from a woman in her twenties or thirties with Graves' hyperthyroidism.

This clonotype was seen a few times. This rearrangement joins TRBV7-2 to TRBJ2-2, with D possibly being TRBD2 (5 bases). Germline CDR1 reads SGHTA; CDR2 reads FQGNSA. The CDR3 has 16 amino acids. The ends were cut back, 10 bases at V and 1 base at J, with 19 bases in the middle. The DNA of the CDR3 is TGTGCCAACTCCGGCCTCGGGAACCTGAACACCGGGGAGCTGTTTTTT. Protein sequence: CANSGLGNLNTGELFF.

Many counts were recorded for this clonotype. CDR3 nucleotide sequence: TGTGCCAGCAGCCCGGGTTTAGGCGGGGATGAGCAGTTCTTC. This translates into CASSPGLGGDEQFF. The chain carries TRBV28 and TRBJ2-1; D is perhaps TRBD2 (6 bases). The V end lost 6 bases, the J end lost 8 bases, and 17 bases lay between the germline ends. This CDR3 has 14 residues. In germline, CDR1 is MDHEN, CDR2 SYDVKM.

The sample holds many counts of this clonotype. The chain joins TRBV3-1 to TRBJ1-2; no firm D call. This CDR3 region has 13 residues. Germline CDR1 reads LGHDT; CDR2 reads YNNKEL (reference sequence). Trimming left V 0 bases short and J 8 bases short, with 10 bases between. The CDR3 sequence is CASSQDLSPGYTF. The CDR3 coding sequence is TGTGCCAGCAGCCAAGATCTCTCCCCCGGCTACACCTTC.

The chain is built from TRBV29-1 and TRBJ1-3; a weak D match, TRBD1 (5 bases). The CDR3 sequence is 16 residues long. The ends were cut back, 0 bases at V and 1 base at J, with 13 bases in the middle. Germline V CDR1 and CDR2: SQVTM, ANQGSEA. The CDR3 DNA reads TGCAGCGTTGAAGATTGGAGGGGCGGATCTGGAAACACCATATATTTT. It specifies CSVEDWRGGSGNTIYF.

This clonotype was picked up a small number of times. The rearrangement joins TRBV20-1 to TRBJ2-1, with 8 bases matching TRBD2. This CDR3 contains 15 residues. The V segment lost 2 bases and the J segment 1 base; nucleotides outside the gene matches: 4. Germline V gene lookup returns CDR1 DFQATT and CDR2 SNEGSKA (reference sequence). This chain's CDR3 is CSARSGTSSYNEQFF. Here the CDR3 DNA reads TGCAGTGCTAGATCCGGGACTAGTTCCTACAATGAGCAGTTCTTC.